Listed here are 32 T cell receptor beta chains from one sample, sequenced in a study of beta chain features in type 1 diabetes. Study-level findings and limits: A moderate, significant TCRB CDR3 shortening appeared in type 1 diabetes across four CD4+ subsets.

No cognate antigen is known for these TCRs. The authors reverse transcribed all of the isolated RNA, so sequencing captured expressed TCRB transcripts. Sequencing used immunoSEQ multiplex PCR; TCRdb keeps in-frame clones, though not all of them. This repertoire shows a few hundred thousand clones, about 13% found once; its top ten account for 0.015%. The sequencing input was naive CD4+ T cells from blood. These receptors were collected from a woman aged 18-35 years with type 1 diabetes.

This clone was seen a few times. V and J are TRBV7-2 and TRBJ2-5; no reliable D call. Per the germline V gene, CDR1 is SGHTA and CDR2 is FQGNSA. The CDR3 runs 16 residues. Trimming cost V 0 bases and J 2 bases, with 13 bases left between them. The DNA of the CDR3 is TGTGCCAGCAGCTTAGCGGCCTTGGCAAAGCAAGAGACCCAGTACTTC. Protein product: CASSLAALAKQETQYF.

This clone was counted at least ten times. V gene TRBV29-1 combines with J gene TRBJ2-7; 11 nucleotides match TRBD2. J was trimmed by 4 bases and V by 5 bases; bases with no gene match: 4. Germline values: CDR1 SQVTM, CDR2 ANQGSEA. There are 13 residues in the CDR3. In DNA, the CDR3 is TGCAGCGTTTTAGCGGGAGGGGTATACGAGCAGTACTTC. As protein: CSVLAGGVYEQYF.

The CDR3: CASSAQENTGELFF. CDR3 nucleotide sequence: TGTGCCAGCAGCGCACAGGAGAACACCGGGGAGCTGTTTTTT. The chain uses TRBV7-3 and TRBJ2-2; a possible D gene is TRBD1 (5 bases). The length of the CDR3 is 14 residues. Per germline, CDR1 SGHTA and CDR2 FQGTGA. Trimming took off 5 bases at V and 1 base at J, with 8 bases between the two ends.

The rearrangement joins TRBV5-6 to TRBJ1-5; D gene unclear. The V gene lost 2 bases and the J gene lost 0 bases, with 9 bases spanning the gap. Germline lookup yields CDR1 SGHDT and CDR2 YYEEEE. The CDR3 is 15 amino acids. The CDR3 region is CASSLRRHSNQPQHF. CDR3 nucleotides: TGTGCCAGCAGCTTAAGGAGGCATAGCAATCAGCCCCAGCATTTT.

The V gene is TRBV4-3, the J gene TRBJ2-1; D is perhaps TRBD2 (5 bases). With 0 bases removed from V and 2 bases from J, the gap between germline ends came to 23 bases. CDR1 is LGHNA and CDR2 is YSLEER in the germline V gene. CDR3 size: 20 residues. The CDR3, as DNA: TGCGCCAGCAGCCAAGAGCATTTCGGGAAAGGTGGAAATACCTACAATGAGCAGTTCTTC. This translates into CASSQEHFGKGGNTYNEQFF.

CDR3: CASNYRDRGETQYF. In nucleotides, the CDR3 is TGTGCCAGCAACTACCGGGACAGGGGTGAGACCCAGTACTTC. The chain links TRBV6-1 to TRBJ2-5; 10 bases line up with TRBD1. The germline V gene has CDR1 MNHNS and CDR2 SASEGT. This CDR3 has 14 residues. V lost 7 bases and J lost 5; bases outside the gene matches: 7.

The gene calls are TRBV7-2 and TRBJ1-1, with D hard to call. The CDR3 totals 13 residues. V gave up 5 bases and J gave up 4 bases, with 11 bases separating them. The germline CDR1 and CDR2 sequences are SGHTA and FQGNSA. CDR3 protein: CASSPEVGTEAFF. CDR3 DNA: TGTGCCAGCAGCCCAGAGGTAGGCACTGAAGCTTTCTTT.

As DNA, the CDR3 is TGTGCCAGCAGCCCGGGGTACTTCACAGATACGCAGTATTTT. Protein product: CASSPGYFTDTQYF. This rearrangement joins TRBV5-4 to TRBJ2-3; TRBD2 might be the D (5 bases). Germline CDR1 SGHNT, CDR2 YYREEE (reference sequence). Trimming removed 4 bases at V and 2 bases at J, with 11 bases between. CDR3 length equals 14 residues.

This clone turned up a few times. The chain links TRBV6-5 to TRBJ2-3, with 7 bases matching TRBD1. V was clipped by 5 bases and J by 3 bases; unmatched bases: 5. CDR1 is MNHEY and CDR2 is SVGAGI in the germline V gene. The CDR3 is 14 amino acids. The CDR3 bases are TGTGCCAGCAGTAGAACAGGGGAAACAGATACGCAGTATTTT. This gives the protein CASSRTGETDTQYF.

Written as DNA, the CDR3 is TGTGCCAGCTCACCGATTACAGGGGGCCGGGACTATGGCTACACCTTC. Residues: CASSPITGGRDYGYTF. The J gene is TRBJ1-2, the V gene TRBV18; 9 nucleotides align to TRBD1. There are 16 residues in the CDR3. Trimming cost V 3 bases and J 3 bases; bases outside gene matches: 8. CDR1 KGHSH and CDR2 LQKENI come from the germline V gene.

For the CDR3, the DNA is TGTGCCTGGAGTGTTACCCTTCGGACAGCTCCTAACTATGGCTACACCTTC. Residues: CAWSVTLRTAPNYGYTF. This sequence joins TRBV30 and TRBJ1-2; D might be TRBD1 (6 bases). Germline V gene data show CDR1 as GTSNPN and CDR2 as SVGIG (reference sequence). The V end lost 0 bases, the J end lost 0 bases, and 17 bases lay between the germline ends. There are 17 residues in the CDR3.

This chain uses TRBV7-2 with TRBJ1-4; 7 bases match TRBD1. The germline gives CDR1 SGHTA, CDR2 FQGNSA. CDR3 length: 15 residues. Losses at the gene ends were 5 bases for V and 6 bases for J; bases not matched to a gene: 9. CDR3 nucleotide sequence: TGTGCCAGCAGCGAAGACAGGGTTCCCCATGAAAAACTGTTTTTT. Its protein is CASSEDRVPHEKLFF.

The CDR3 sequence is CASSSARDSYEQYF. CDR3 sequence (DNA): TGTGCCAGCAGCTCCGCCCGGGATTCCTACGAGCAGTACTTC. This chain uses TRBV13 with TRBJ2-7, with D possibly being TRBD2 (5 bases). This CDR3 spans 14 amino acids. Germline V gene sequence: CDR1 PRHDT, CDR2 FYEKMQ (reference sequence). The V and J ends lost 4 bases and 1 base respectively, with 11 bases between them. Based on the CDR3 plus reference TRBV13 and TRBJ2-7, the full variable domain is AAGVIQSPRHLIKEKRETATLKCYPIPRHDTVYWYQQGPGQDPQFLISFYEKMQSDKGSIPDRFSAQQFSDYHSELNMSSLELGDSALYFCASSSARDSYEQYFGPGTRLTVT.

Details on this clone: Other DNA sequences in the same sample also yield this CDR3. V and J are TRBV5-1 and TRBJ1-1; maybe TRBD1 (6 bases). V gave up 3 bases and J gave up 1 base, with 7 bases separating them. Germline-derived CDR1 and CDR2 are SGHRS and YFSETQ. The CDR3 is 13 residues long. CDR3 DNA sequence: TGCGCCAGCAGCTCACAGGGGAACACTGAAGCTTTCTTT. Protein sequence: CASSSQGNTEAFF.

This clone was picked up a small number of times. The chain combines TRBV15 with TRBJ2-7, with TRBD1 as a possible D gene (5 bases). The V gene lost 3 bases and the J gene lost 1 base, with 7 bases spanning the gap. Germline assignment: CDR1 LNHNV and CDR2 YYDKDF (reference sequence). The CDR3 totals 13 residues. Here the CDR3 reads CATSRTDSYEQYF. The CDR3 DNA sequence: TGTGCCACCAGCAGGACAGATTCCTACGAGCAGTACTTC.

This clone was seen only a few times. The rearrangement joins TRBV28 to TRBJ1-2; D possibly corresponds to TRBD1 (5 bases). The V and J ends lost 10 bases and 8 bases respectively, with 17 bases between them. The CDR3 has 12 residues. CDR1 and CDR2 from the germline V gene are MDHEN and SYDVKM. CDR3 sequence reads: CAITPRVGGYTF. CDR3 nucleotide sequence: TGTGCCATCACCCCCAGGGTGGGAGGCTACACCTTC.

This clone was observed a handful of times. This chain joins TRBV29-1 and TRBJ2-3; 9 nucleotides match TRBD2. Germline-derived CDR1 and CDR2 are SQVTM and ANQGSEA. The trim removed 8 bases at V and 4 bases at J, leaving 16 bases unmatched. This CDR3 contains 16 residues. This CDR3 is CSSSGRPAGLPDTQYF. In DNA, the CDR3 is TGCAGCTCCAGCGGGAGGCCGGCCGGGCTCCCAGATACGCAGTATTTT.

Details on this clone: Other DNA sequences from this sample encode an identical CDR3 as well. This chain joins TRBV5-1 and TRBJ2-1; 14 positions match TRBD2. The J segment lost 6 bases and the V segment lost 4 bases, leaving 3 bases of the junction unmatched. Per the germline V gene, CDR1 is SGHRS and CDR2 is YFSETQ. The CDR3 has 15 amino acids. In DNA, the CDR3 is TGCGCCAGCAGCCTGGGGACTAGCGGGAGCAATGAGCAGTTCTTC. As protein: CASSLGTSGSNEQFF.

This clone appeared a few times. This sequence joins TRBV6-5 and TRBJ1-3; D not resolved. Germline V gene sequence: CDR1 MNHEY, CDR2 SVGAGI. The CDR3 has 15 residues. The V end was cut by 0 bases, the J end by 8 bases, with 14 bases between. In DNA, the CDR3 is TGTGCCAGCAGTTACTCGGGCAAATTAGCGGACACCATATATTTT. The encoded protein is CASSYSGKLADTIYF.

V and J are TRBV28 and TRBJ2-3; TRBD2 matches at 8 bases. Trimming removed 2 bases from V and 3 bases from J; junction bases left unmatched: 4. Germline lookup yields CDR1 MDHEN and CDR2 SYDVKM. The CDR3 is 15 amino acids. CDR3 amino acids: CASSLAGGYTDTQYF. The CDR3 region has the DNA TGTGCCAGCAGTTTAGCGGGAGGTTATACAGATACGCAGTATTTT.

CDR3 bases: TGCGCCAGCAGCCCAAGAGCGACCGGGGAGCTGTTTTTT. Translation: CASSPRATGELFF. The chain is built from TRBV5-1 and TRBJ2-2; no clear D. The CDR3 contains 13 residues. Deletions cut 4 bases from V and 5 bases from J, with 9 bases between. Germline V lookup: CDR1 SGHRS, CDR2 YFSETQ.

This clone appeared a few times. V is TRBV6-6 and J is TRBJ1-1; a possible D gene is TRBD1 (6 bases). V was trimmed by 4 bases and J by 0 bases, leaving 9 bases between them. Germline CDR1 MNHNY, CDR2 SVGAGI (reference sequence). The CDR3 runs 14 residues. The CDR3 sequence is CASSSQGMNTEAFF. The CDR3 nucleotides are TGTGCCAGCAGTTCGCAGGGGATGAACACTGAAGCTTTCTTT.

This CDR3 is CAWKTGLDGNTIYF. CDR3 nucleotides: TGTGCCTGGAAAACAGGGTTGGACGGAAACACCATATATTTT. The rearrangement joins TRBV30 to TRBJ1-3, with D perhaps TRBD1 (6 bases). From germline, CDR1 is GTSNPN and CDR2 SVGIG (reference sequence). CDR3 length equals 14 residues. The V end was cut by 4 bases, the J end by 4 bases, with 14 bases between.

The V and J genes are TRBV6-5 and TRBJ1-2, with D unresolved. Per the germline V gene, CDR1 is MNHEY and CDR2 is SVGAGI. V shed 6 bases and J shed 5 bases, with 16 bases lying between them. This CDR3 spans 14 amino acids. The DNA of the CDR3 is TGTGCCAGCAGCCCGACTACAGTACCATATGGCTACACCTTC. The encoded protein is CASSPTTVPYGYTF.

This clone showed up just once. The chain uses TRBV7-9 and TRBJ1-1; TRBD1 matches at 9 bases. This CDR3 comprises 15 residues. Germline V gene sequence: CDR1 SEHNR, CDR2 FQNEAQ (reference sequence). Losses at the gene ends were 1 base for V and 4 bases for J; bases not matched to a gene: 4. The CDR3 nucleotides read TGTGCCAGCAGCTTAGACAGGGGGCGGATCACTGAAGCTTTCTTT. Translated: CASSLDRGRITEAFF.

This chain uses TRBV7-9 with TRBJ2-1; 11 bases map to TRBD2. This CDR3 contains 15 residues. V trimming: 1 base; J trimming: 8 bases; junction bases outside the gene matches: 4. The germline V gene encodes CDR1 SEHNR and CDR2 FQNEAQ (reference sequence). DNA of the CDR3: TGTGCCAGCAGCTTAGTAGCGGGAGGGATTCATGAGCAGTTCTTC. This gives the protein CASSLVAGGIHEQFF.

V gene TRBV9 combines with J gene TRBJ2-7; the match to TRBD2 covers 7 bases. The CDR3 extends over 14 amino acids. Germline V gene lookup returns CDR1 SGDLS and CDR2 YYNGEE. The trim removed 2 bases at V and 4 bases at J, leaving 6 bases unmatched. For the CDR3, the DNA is TGTGCCAGCAGCGTTAAGGGAGGGTCTTACGAGCAGTACTTC. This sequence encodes CASSVKGGSYEQYF.

The CDR3 DNA sequence: TGCGCCAGCAGCGCTAGCGGAGACCATTACAATGAGCAGTTCTTC. Translating it yields CASSASGDHYNEQFF. This chain joins TRBV5-1 and TRBJ2-1, with 7 bases fitting TRBD2. The CDR3 is made up of 15 amino acids. J was trimmed by 4 bases and V by 4 bases; bases with no gene match: 8. Germline CDR1 reads SGHRS; CDR2 reads YFSETQ.

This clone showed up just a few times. The CDR3 sequence is CATSTRTGTGSYEQYV. In DNA, the CDR3 is TGTGCCACCAGCACTAGAACCGGGACAGGGTCATACGAGCAGTACGTC. The chain employs TRBV15 and TRBJ2-7; 9 positions agree with TRBD1. Germline CDR1 is LNHNV and CDR2 is YYDKDF (reference sequence). The CDR3 covers 16 residues. J lost 4 bases, V lost 4 bases, and 11 bases had no gene match.

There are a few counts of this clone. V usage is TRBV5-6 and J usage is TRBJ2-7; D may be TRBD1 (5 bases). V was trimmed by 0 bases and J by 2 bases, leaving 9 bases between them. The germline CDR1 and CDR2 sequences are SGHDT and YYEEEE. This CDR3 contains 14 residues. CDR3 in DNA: TGTGCCAGCAGCTTGGGGGGCTCTCCCTACGAGCAGTACGTC. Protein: CASSLGGSPYEQYV.

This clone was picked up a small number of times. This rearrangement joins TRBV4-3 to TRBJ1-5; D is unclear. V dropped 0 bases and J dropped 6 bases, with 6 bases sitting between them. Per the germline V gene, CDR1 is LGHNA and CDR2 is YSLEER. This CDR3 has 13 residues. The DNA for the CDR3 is TGCGCCAGCAGCCAAGATTATCGTCAGCCCCAGCATTTT. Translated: CASSQDYRQPQHF.

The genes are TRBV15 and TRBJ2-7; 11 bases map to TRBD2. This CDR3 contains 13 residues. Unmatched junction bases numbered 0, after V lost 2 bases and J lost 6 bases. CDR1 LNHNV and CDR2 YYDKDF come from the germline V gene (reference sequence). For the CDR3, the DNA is TGTGCCACCAGCAGACTAGCGGGAGGCGAGCAGTACGTC. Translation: CATSRLAGGEQYV.